The present T cell receptor beta chain was sequenced within a study of T cell repertoires in cytomegalovirus infection. Study at large: Peptides in the study included HLA-C-restricted and HLA-B-restricted CMV epitopes. In public TCR beta signatures, there were indications of both CMV infection and matching HLA type.

MiXCR, run by TCRdb on the reads, gives a single entry per CDR3 protein. The sample records some 270,000 distinct CDR3 sequences, roughly a fifth being singletons. In the case of this clonotype: The target antigen is unknown.

Germline CDR1 is MDHEN and CDR2 is SYDVKM. CDR3 length: 15 amino acids. Trimming removed 1 base from V and 0 bases from J, with 8 bases in between. Findings and limits, study-wide: Dominating the ex vivo response were TCR beta clonotypes that were CMV-specific and HLA-C-restricted.

The V gene is TRBV28, the J gene TRBJ2-3; no clear D. The source material was cultured PBMCs, sampled from culture after CMV antigen stimulation. The receptor was isolated from a human donor in good health (CMV status not recorded). Some clones in this sample may be carry-over from other donors' samples. The CDR3 coding sequence is TGTGCCAGCAGTTTATTAGTAGCAAGCACAGATACGCAGTATTTT. Translated, it gives CASSLLVASTDTQYF.